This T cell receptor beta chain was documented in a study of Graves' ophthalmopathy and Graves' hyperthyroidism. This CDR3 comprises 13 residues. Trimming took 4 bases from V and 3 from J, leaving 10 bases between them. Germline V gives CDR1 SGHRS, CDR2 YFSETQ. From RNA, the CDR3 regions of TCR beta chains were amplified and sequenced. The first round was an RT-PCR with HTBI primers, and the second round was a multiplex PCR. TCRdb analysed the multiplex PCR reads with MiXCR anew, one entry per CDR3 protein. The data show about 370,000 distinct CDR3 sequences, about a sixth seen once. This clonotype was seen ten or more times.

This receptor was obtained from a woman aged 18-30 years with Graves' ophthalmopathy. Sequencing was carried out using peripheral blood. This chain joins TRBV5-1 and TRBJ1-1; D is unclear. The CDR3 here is CASSPEGDTEAFF. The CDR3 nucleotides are TGCGCCAGCAGCCCGGAAGGTGACACTGAAGCTTTCTTT. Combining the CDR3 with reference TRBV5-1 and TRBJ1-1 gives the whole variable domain KAGVTQTPRYLIKTRGQQVTLSCSPISGHRSVSWYQQTPGQGLQFLFEYFSETQRNKGNFPGRFSGRQFSNSRSEMNVSTLELGDSALYLCASSPEGDTEAFFGQGTRLTVV.